The 24 T cell receptor beta chains reported below all come from one sample, sequenced in a study of T cell responses to AZD1222 COVID-19 vaccine. Sequenced by immunoSEQ multiplex PCR; TCRdb stores in-frame clones only, minus some. The top ten clones hold more than 9.5% of a sample with about 99,000 clones, 85% to 95% of them seen once. The sequenced sample was peripheral blood, obtained on day 0 of AZD1222 vaccination. The receptors come from an adult in good health.

The J gene is TRBJ2-2, the V gene TRBV4-1; D may be TRBD1 (5 bases). The germline V gene has CDR1 MGHRA and CDR2 YSYEKL. The ends were cut back, 3 bases at V and 7 bases at J, with 9 bases in the middle. The CDR3 totals 13 residues. The CDR3 DNA sequence: TGCGCCAGCAGCCAGGCAGGGCTCGGGGAGCTGTTTTTT. This codes for CASSQAGLGELFF.

The V call is TRBV11-2, the J call TRBJ2-5; 8 positions agree with TRBD1. The ends lost 5 bases at V and 4 bases at J; junction bases unmatched: 12. CDR3 length: 16 residues. Germline-derived CDR1 and CDR2 are SGHAT and FQNNGV. CDR3 DNA: TGTGCCAGCAGCGGAGGGGACAGGAGGTATGGAGAGACCCAGTACTTC. It yields the protein CASSGGDRRYGETQYF.

The J gene is TRBJ1-4, the V gene TRBV5-8; possible D gene TRBD1, 6 bases. Germline V gene sequence: CDR1 SGHTS, CDR2 YDEGEE. The V end lost 1 base, the J end lost 11 bases, and 15 bases lay between the germline ends. The CDR3 consists of 14 residues. The CDR3 DNA reads as TGTGCCAGCAGCTTGACAGGGTCCCGGGGGAAACTGTTTTTT. The encoded protein is CASSLTGSRGKLFF. The entire variable domain, with the rest obtained from reference TRBV5-8 and TRBJ1-4, is as follows: EAGVTQSPTHLIKTRGQQATLRCSPISGHTSVYWYQQALGLGLQFLLWYDEGEERNRGNFPPRFSGRQFPNYSSELNVNALELEDSALYLCASSLTGSRGKLFFGSGTQLSVL.

This chain joins TRBV4-1 and TRBJ1-2, with unresolved D. The germline CDR1 and CDR2 sequences are MGHRA and YSYEKL. V lost 1 base and J lost 3, with 3 bases in between. This CDR3 spans 12 amino acids. The CDR3 sequence: CASSQVDYGYTF. The CDR3 nucleotides are TGCGCCAGCAGCCAAGTAGACTATGGCTACACCTTC.

The V and J genes are TRBV9 and TRBJ1-3; TRBD1 matches at 9 bases. Germline values: CDR1 SGDLS, CDR2 YYNGEE. After removal of 3 bases from V and 9 bases from J, the junction contained 7 bases not matched to a gene. The length of the CDR3 is 14 residues. The CDR3: CASSEQTGGGTIYF. The CDR3 DNA follows: TGTGCCAGCAGCGAACAGACAGGGGGAGGCACCATATATTTT.

There are a few counts of this clone. The rearrangement links TRBV6-4 to TRBJ1-5; D is uncertain. The germline V gene has CDR1 MRHNA and CDR2 SNTAGT. V was shortened by 3 bases and J by 4 bases, with 4 bases between the two germline ends. The CDR3 totals 12 residues. CDR3 amino acids: CASSEPNQPQHF. For the CDR3, the DNA is TGTGCCAGCAGTGAACCTAATCAGCCCCAGCATTTT.

The rearrangement uses TRBV5-1 and TRBJ2-7, with TRBD1 matching over 7 bases. Per germline, CDR1 SGHRS and CDR2 YFSETQ. V was pared by 9 bases and J by 1 base, with 13 bases of the junction left unmatched. The CDR3 has 15 amino acids. In DNA, the CDR3 is TGCGCCACCTCAGTCGGTACAGGGGTTTCCTACGAGCAGTACTTC. Amino acid sequence: CATSVGTGVSYEQYF.

The CDR3 bases are TGTGCCAGCAGCTTGGATTCAGCGTACTACGAGCAGTACTTC. Amino acids: CASSLDSAYYEQYF. The chain links TRBV5-6 to TRBJ2-7; D not certain. The germline V gene encodes CDR1 SGHDT and CDR2 YYEEEE. The CDR3 consists of 14 residues. Trimming left V 0 bases short and J 3 bases short, with 10 bases between.

The V gene is TRBV7-2, the J gene TRBJ1-5; 9 positions match TRBD1. V shed 2 bases and J 5 bases; nucleotides not matched to a gene: 4. The CDR3 totals 15 residues. CDR1 is SGHTA and CDR2 is FQGNSA in the germline V gene. The CDR3, as DNA: TGTGCCAGCAGCTTAACAGGGGGCCTTGATCAGCCCCAGCATTTT. It yields the protein CASSLTGGLDQPQHF.

The chain is built from TRBV15 and TRBJ2-7, with TRBD1 as a possible D gene (6 bases). V shed 4 bases and J shed 1 base, with 11 bases lying between them. This CDR3 is built from 14 residues. Germline lookup yields CDR1 LNHNV and CDR2 YYDKDF (reference sequence). The CDR3 loop is CATSKTGRSYEQYF. The CDR3 DNA is TGTGCCACCAGCAAAACAGGGAGATCCTACGAGCAGTACTTC.

The chain uses TRBV19 and TRBJ2-1; 7 bases are shared with TRBD2. The V gene end was trimmed by 4 bases and the J gene end by 1 base; junction bases not matched to a gene: 4. This CDR3 is 15 amino acids long. Germline V gene lookup returns CDR1 LNHDA and CDR2 SQIVND (reference sequence). Here the CDR3 reads CASSTSGQSYNEQFF. The DNA for the CDR3 is TGTGCCAGTAGTACTAGCGGTCAATCCTACAATGAGCAGTTCTTC.

This chain connects TRBV2 to TRBJ2-7, with D perhaps given as TRBD1 or TRBD2 (5 bases each). This CDR3 has 12 amino acids. Germline V CDR1 and CDR2: SNHLY, FYNNEI. V was shortened by 6 bases and J by 1 base, with 7 bases between the two germline ends. The CDR3 sequence: CASSGASYEQYF. The CDR3 DNA follows: TGTGCCAGCAGCGGGGCATCCTACGAGCAGTACTTC.

The V call is TRBV6-5, the J call TRBJ1-2; TRBD1 is a possible D gene (6 bases). V lost 2 bases to trimming and J lost 8 bases, with 18 bases between them. The germline V gene encodes CDR1 MNHEY and CDR2 SVGAGI. This CDR3 is built from 15 residues. DNA for the CDR3: TGTGCCAGCAGTTACGCAACAGGGACTAAGGAAGGCTACACCTTC. This gives the protein CASSYATGTKEGYTF.

The chain uses TRBV4-1 and TRBJ1-2; 7 bases agree with TRBD1. V lost 2 bases, J lost 4 bases, and 7 bases stayed unmatched. This CDR3 is built from 15 residues. Germline CDR1 is MGHRA and CDR2 is YSYEKL. The CDR3 here is CASSQPRDRTYGYTF. The DNA of the CDR3 is TGCGCCAGCAGCCAACCCCGGGACAGAACCTATGGCTACACCTTC.

The V and J genes are TRBV19 and TRBJ1-5; 9 nucleotides agree with TRBD1. Per the germline V gene, CDR1 is LNHDA and CDR2 is SQIVND (reference sequence). V dropped 6 bases and J dropped 4; count of bases not matched to a gene: 7. The CDR3 has 15 amino acids. The CDR3 sequence: CASRRKGQGNQPQHF. Here the CDR3 DNA reads TGTGCCAGTAGGAGAAAGGGACAGGGTAATCAGCCCCAGCATTTT.

The V gene is TRBV27, the J gene TRBJ2-1; tentatively, D is TRBD2 (5 bases). From germline, CDR1 is MNHEY and CDR2 SMNVEV (reference sequence). This CDR3 is 12 amino acids long. Trimming shortened V by 5 bases and J by 7 bases, and 9 bases separated the two germline ends. The CDR3 DNA is TGTGCCAGCAGTCTCCGGACTAATGAGCAGTTCTTC. It is translated as CASSLRTNEQFF.

The V call is TRBV27, the J call TRBJ1-2; 7 bases fit TRBD1. Germline lookup yields CDR1 MNHEY and CDR2 SMNVEV (reference sequence). This CDR3 region has 13 residues. V gave up 5 bases and J gave up 6 bases; unmatched junction bases: 6. CDR3 DNA: TGTGCCAGCAGTAGGGACAGAGTGCATGGCTACACCTTC. As protein: CASSRDRVHGYTF.

This clone was recorded once. The chain links TRBV9 to TRBJ1-2, with D hard to call. The V end was cut by 2 bases, the J end by 3 bases, with 11 bases between. Germline CDR1 SGDLS, CDR2 YYNGEE. This CDR3 comprises 14 residues. CDR3 amino acids: CASSVNGEYYGYTF. CDR3 in DNA: TGTGCCAGCAGCGTGAATGGAGAGTACTATGGCTACACCTTC.

The DNA for the CDR3 is TGCGCCAGCAGCACGGGCACCGGGTCGACCGCGACAAACACCATATATTTT. Translated, it gives CASSTGTGSTATNTIYF. The chain employs TRBV5-1 and TRBJ1-3; no clear D gene. V lost 4 bases to trimming and J lost 6 bases, with 23 bases between them. The CDR3 runs 17 residues. CDR1 is SGHRS and CDR2 is YFSETQ in the germline V gene.

This chain connects TRBV4-1 to TRBJ2-3; D is perhaps TRBD2 (5 bases). V was trimmed by 3 bases and J by 4 bases, leaving 23 bases between them. The CDR3 extends over 18 amino acids. CDR1 MGHRA and CDR2 YSYEKL come from the germline V gene. The CDR3 sequence: CASSQAPLRGSTSDTQYF. The CDR3 DNA reads as TGCGCCAGCAGCCAGGCCCCCCTTCGGGGATCTACATCAGATACGCAGTATTTT.

The chain recombines TRBV23-1 with TRBJ1-5, with TRBD1 matching 8 bases. TRBV23-1 is an open reading frame, and its role is uncertain. The CDR3 sequence is 19 residues long. Trimming cost V 6 bases and J 0 bases; bases outside gene matches: 16. CDR3 bases: TGCGCCAGCAGGACCCAGACAGGGGAATTTTCCAATAGCAATCAGCCCCAGCATTTT. Translation gives CASRTQTGEFSNSNQPQHF.

This chain connects TRBV3-1 (or the pseudogene TRBV3-2) to TRBJ2-1, with D possibly being TRBD2 (6 bases). CDR3 size: 15 residues. CDR1 LGHDT and CDR2 YNNKEL come from the germline V gene (reference sequence). Trimming left V 1 base short and J 5 bases short, with 12 bases between. CDR3 sequence reads: CASSQGYGLNNEQFF. In DNA form, the CDR3 reads TGTGCCAGCAGCCAAGGGTACGGACTAAACAATGAGCAGTTCTTC.

This rearrangement joins TRBV25-1 to TRBJ2-7; 12 bases are shared with TRBD2. The V gene end was trimmed by 6 bases and the J gene end by 4 bases; junction bases not matched to a gene: 1. Germline CDR1 and CDR2: MGHDK and SYGVNS. The CDR3 is 13 residues long. The CDR3 sequence is CASRTSGSYEQYF. CDR3 sequence (DNA): TGTGCCAGCAGGACTAGCGGGAGTTACGAGCAGTACTTC.

In its sample, this clone was seen a few times. V is TRBV7-3 and J is TRBJ2-7, with TRBD2 matching 11 bases. Germline V gene lookup returns CDR1 SGHTA and CDR2 FQGTGA. This CDR3 comprises 14 residues. J gave up 3 bases and V 5 bases, and 3 bases lay outside the gene matches. This CDR3 is CASSKTSGDYEQYF. Here the CDR3 DNA reads TGTGCCAGCAGCAAGACTAGCGGGGACTACGAGCAGTACTTC.